Only one count was recorded for the clone carrying this TCR beta chain. This CDR3 has 12 amino acids. The V gene lost 5 bases and the J gene lost 8 bases, with 15 bases spanning the gap. Germline loops: CDR1 SQVTM, CDR2 ANQGSEA. This entry is derived from a study of blood T cell repertoires in COVID-19. The assay was immunoSEQ multiplex PCR, and TCRdb's table has in-frame clones only and misses some. Of 62,000 or so clones in the sample, more than 65% were seen once. The specimen sequenced was peripheral blood. The V gene is TRBV29-1, the J gene TRBJ1-2, with D perhaps TRBD1 (5 bases). This TCR was recovered from a human donor in a cohort sampled during active COVID-19. The CDR3 region is CSVWGGESGYTF. The CDR3 bases are TGCAGCGTTTGGGGGGGAGAGAGCGGCTACACCTTC.